Listed below are T cell receptor beta chains from one sample, sequenced in a study of T cells after posttransplantation cyclophosphamide. Only in-frame clones appear in the TCRdb table, and some are missing; sequencing was by immunoSEQ multiplex PCR. The sample holds under 7,000 clones; roughly three quarters are singletons and the top ten take around a quarter. Source material: memory CD4+ T cells sorted from blood. The origin of the receptors is a woman aged 45-65 years in good health and a related stem cell transplant donor. Each CDR3 is given with its conserved first and last residue. Fields, in order: V gene, J gene, CDR3 protein.

v_gene: TRBV9; j_gene: TRBJ1-1; CDR3aa: CASSVGRGNVVTEAFF
v_gene: TRBV7-2; j_gene: TRBJ1-1; CDR3aa: CASSLIDQGQRHF
v_gene: TRBV21-1; j_gene: TRBJ2-7; CDR3aa: CAITHQGGSSGEQYF
v_gene: TRBV28; j_gene: TRBJ1-2; CDR3aa: CASSSPNPWLRRQNYGYTF
v_gene: TRBV5-6; j_gene: TRBJ2-7; CDR3aa: CASRFGLAGVGADEQYF
v_gene: TRBV2; j_gene: TRBJ2-7; CDR3aa: CASSRQALSYEQYF
v_gene: TRBV15; j_gene: TRBJ1-2; CDR3aa: CATSRSGQGRDYGYTF
v_gene: TRBV30; j_gene: TRBJ2-7; CDR3aa: CAWSPSGGYEQYF
v_gene: TRBV5-1; j_gene: TRBJ1-1; CDR3aa: CASSLGDRENTEAFF
v_gene: TRBV7-8; j_gene: TRBJ2-1; CDR3aa: CAISKRGLNEQFF
v_gene: TRBV15; j_gene: TRBJ1-2; CDR3aa: CATSRDPRDYGYTF
v_gene: TRBV5-5; j_gene: TRBJ1-3; CDR3aa: CASSETGGIGNTIYF
v_gene: TRBV7-2; j_gene: TRBJ1-1; CDR3aa: CASSFKGGEQPAFF
v_gene: TRBV15; j_gene: TRBJ2-1; CDR3aa: CATSRTSGVRAYNEQFF
v_gene: TRBV5-5; j_gene: TRBJ2-7; CDR3aa: CASSRGPTTSGTIREQYF
v_gene: TRBV4-2; j_gene: TRBJ2-3; CDR3aa: CASRDRGLSTDTQYF
v_gene: TRBV10-3; j_gene: TRBJ2-1; CDR3aa: CAISTPGQGGNEQFF
v_gene: TRBV10-3; j_gene: TRBJ1-1; CDR3aa: CAISEPAGTNTEAFF
v_gene: TRBV25-1; j_gene: TRBJ1-2; CDR3aa: CASSDLDHPTRGGYTF
v_gene: TRBV19; j_gene: TRBJ1-4; CDR3aa: CASRQAPNEKLFF
v_gene: TRBV9; j_gene: TRBJ2-5; CDR3aa: CASSAETGRETQYF
v_gene: TRBV30; j_gene: TRBJ1-4; CDR3aa: CAWSGSSAGGEKLFF
v_gene: TRBV29-1; j_gene: TRBJ1-1; CDR3aa: CSVDPPWGVRTEAFF
v_gene: TRBV19; j_gene: TRBJ1-2; CDR3aa: CASRPDRVRTYGYTF
v_gene: TRBV7-8; j_gene: TRBJ1-1; CDR3aa: CASSYGQGGTEAFF
v_gene: TRBV27; j_gene: TRBJ2-5; CDR3aa: CASRSNQETQYF
v_gene: TRBV29-1; j_gene: TRBJ1-2; CDR3aa: CSVESGISRYGYTF
v_gene: TRBV5-1; j_gene: TRBJ2-5; CDR3aa: CASSFSGRKETQYF